These 18 T cell receptor beta chains were all obtained from the same sample, sequenced in a study of blood T cell repertoires in COVID-19 (dated by TCRdb to the early 2020s). The method behind the library was the immunoSEQ multiplex PCR assay. TCRdb stores this immuneACCESS table with in-frame sequences only. Part of the clones is absent; in the studies checked, under half of the shortfall reflects unresolved V genes, and no reason is known for the rest. This sample holds hundreds of thousands of clones; 80% to 90% were observed only once. The ten largest clones capture approximately 4.2% of the sample. The sample consisted of PBMCs or T cells enriched from blood (not recorded which). These receptors were taken from a woman between 40 and 50 years old with acute COVID-19.

This chain connects TRBV27 to TRBJ2-1; unclear D gene. V lost 7 bases to trimming and J lost 0 bases, with 16 bases between them. Germline CDR1 and CDR2: MNHEY and SMNVEV (reference sequence). The CDR3 contains 16 residues. CDR3: CASKYSSPSSYNEQFF. CDR3 bases: TGTGCCAGCAAGTACTCCTCCCCGAGCTCCTACAATGAGCAGTTCTTC.

This clone was found a few times. At one boundary the junction diverges from the germline segment, which might be a read error. The genes are TRBV10-3 and TRBJ1-1; D remains ambiguous. Germline V CDR1 and CDR2: ENHRY, SYGVKD. The CDR3 runs 13 residues. CDR3 sequence: CAIRESRDTEAFF. The CDR3 region has the DNA TGTGCCATCAGGGAGTCCCGGGACACTGAAGCTTTCTTT.

The chain couples TRBV5-1 to TRBJ1-6; possibly TRBD1 for D (6 bases). Between the trimmed V and J ends, which lost 0 bases and 12 bases, there was a span of 13 bases. CDR3 length: 14 amino acids. Germline lookup yields CDR1 SGHRS and CDR2 YFSETQ. The CDR3 bases are TGCGCCAGCAGCTTGGAGCAGGGGACGGTACCCCTCCACTTT. This sequence encodes CASSLEQGTVPLHF.

This chain links TRBV6-5 with TRBJ2-7, with 11 bases fitting TRBD2. V gave up 7 bases and J gave up 7 bases; unmatched junction bases: 9. CDR1 MNHEY and CDR2 SVGAGI come from the germline V gene. The CDR3 contains 14 residues. The CDR3 sequence: CASTRLAGTSEQYF. The CDR3 coding sequence is TGTGCCAGCACCCGACTAGCGGGAACTAGTGAGCAGTACTTC.

The gene calls are TRBV7-8 and TRBJ1-2; 9 positions agree with TRBD1. Germline trimming cut 4 bases from V and 7 bases from J; bases unmatched to any gene: 10. The CDR3 runs to 15 residues. Germline lookup yields CDR1 SGHVS and CDR2 FQNEAQ. CDR3: CASSSSRDRDVGYTF. CDR3 in DNA: TGTGCCAGCAGCTCTAGCCGGGACAGGGATGTTGGCTACACCTTC.

The chain carries TRBV28 and TRBJ2-1, with 8 nucleotides matching TRBD2. There are 17 residues in the CDR3. V gave up 6 bases and J gave up 4 bases; unmatched junction bases: 14. Germline lookup yields CDR1 MDHEN and CDR2 SYDVKM. The CDR3, as DNA: TGTGCCAGCAGCTACACCCTCCTTGCGGGAGGTTACAATGAGCAGTTCTTC. Protein: CASSYTLLAGGYNEQFF.

The CDR3 nucleotides read TGTGCCAGCAGCTTATGGGCGGGAGTTCTCAATGAGCAGTTCTTC. Translating it yields CASSLWAGVLNEQFF. The rearrangement joins TRBV5-5 to TRBJ2-1; 7 bases are a match to TRBD2. Germline assignment: CDR1 SGHKS and CDR2 YYEKEE (reference sequence). Trimming took 2 bases from V and 6 from J; bases not matched to a gene: 8. The CDR3 has 15 residues.

This sequence joins TRBV18 and TRBJ2-1; D uncertain. Deletions cut 6 bases from V and 6 bases from J, with 21 bases between. This CDR3 has 16 residues. CDR1 and CDR2 from the germline V gene are KGHSH and LQKENI. The chain's CDR3 is CASSLESSAPANEQFF. CDR3 coding DNA: TGTGCCAGCTCGCTGGAGTCTTCGGCCCCAGCCAATGAGCAGTTCTTC.

This clone was picked up a small number of times. The CDR3 nucleotides read TGTGCCAGCAGCCTGACGGGTGCCGACGCCCGCTACTATGGCTACACCTTC. This codes for CASSLTGADARYYGYTF. The rearrangement uses TRBV13 and TRBJ1-2; no clear D. This CDR3 has 17 amino acids. Germline CDR1 reads PRHDT; CDR2 reads FYEKMQ (reference sequence). Trimming removed 5 bases at V and 3 bases at J, with 22 bases between. Variable domain in full (rest from reference TRBV13 and TRBJ1-2): AAGVIQSPRHLIKEKRETATLKCYPIPRHDTVYWYQQGPGQDPQFLISFYEKMQSDKGSIPDRFSAQQFSDYHSELNMSSLELGDSALYFCASSLTGADARYYGYTFGSGTRLTVV.

The chain couples TRBV29-1 to TRBJ2-7, with 7 nucleotides matching TRBD2. Trimming at V came to 1 base and at J to 4 bases, leaving 7 bases not matched to a gene. This CDR3 is 14 amino acids long. Germline lookup yields CDR1 SQVTM and CDR2 ANQGSEA. The CDR3 sequence: CSVEGNRGSYEQYF. The DNA of the CDR3 is TGCAGCGTTGAAGGTAACCGCGGGAGTTACGAGCAGTACTTC.

The gene calls are TRBV27 and TRBJ2-3, with 7 bases that match TRBD2. The V gene's germline CDR1 is MNHEY and CDR2 SMNVEV (reference sequence). CDR3 length equals 15 residues. V shed 0 bases, J shed 4 bases, and the junction held 4 bases outside the gene matches. The CDR3 DNA is TGTGCCAGCAGTTTATCTCCCCTAGCGGCAGATACGCAGTATTTT. Its protein is CASSLSPLAADTQYF.

J is TRBJ2-1 and V is TRBV7-2; 7 bases agree with TRBD2. The V and J ends lost 5 bases and 7 bases, in that order; junction bases with no gene match: 5. The CDR3 length is 13 residues. The germline CDR1 and CDR2 sequences are SGHTA and FQGNSA. The CDR3 here is CASSPRRGNEQFF. For the CDR3, the DNA is TGTGCCAGCAGCCCCCGGCGGGGGAATGAGCAGTTCTTC.

CDR3 DNA sequence: TGTGCCAGTAGTACGGACAGGGTCGGGGAGCTGTTTTTT. It codes for CASSTDRVGELFF. The chain combines TRBV19 with TRBJ2-2; TRBD1 matches 8 bases. The CDR3 length is 13 residues. The germline gives CDR1 LNHDA, CDR2 SQIVND (reference sequence). Trimming at V came to 4 bases and at J to 7 bases, leaving 2 bases not matched to a gene. Based on the CDR3 plus reference TRBV19 and TRBJ2-2, the full variable domain is DGGITQSPKYLFRKEGQNVTLSCEQNLNHDAMYWYRQDPGQGLRLIYYSQIVNDFQKGDIAEGYSVSREKKESFPLTVTSAQKNPTAFYLCASSTDRVGELFFGEGSRLTVL.

The chain links TRBV6-6 to TRBJ1-5; D remains unclear. V dropped 5 bases and J dropped 0 bases, with 17 bases sitting between them. Germline V lookup: CDR1 MNHNY, CDR2 SVGAGI (reference sequence). This CDR3 contains 17 residues. CDR3 nucleotides: TGTGCCAGCAGTCCCCGGGATCTCGGGTATAGCAATCAGCCCCAGCATTTT. Translation: CASSPRDLGYSNQPQHF.

This rearrangement joins TRBV7-2 to TRBJ2-7; D unclear. The germline V gene encodes CDR1 SGHTA and CDR2 FQGNSA. Trimming took off 6 bases at V and 2 bases at J, with 11 bases between the two ends. This CDR3 is 13 amino acids long. The CDR3: CASSRAFTYEQYF. The CDR3 nucleotides are TGTGCCAGCAGTCGAGCCTTTACCTACGAGCAGTACTTC.

The gene calls are TRBV28 and TRBJ2-5; a possible D gene is TRBD2 (5 bases). V was clipped by 7 bases and J by 5 bases, with 20 bases between them. This CDR3 has 15 amino acids. Germline CDR1 and CDR2: MDHEN and SYDVKM. CDR3 protein: CASTMAPGVRETQYF. CDR3 sequence (DNA): TGTGCCAGCACCATGGCTCCCGGGGTCCGGGAGACCCAGTACTTC. Full variable domain (remainder filled in from reference TRBV28 and TRBJ2-5): DVKVTQSSRYLVKRTGEKVFLECVQDMDHENMFWYRQDPGLGLRLIYFSYDVKMKEKGDIPEGYSVSREKKERFSLILESASTNQTSMYLCASTMAPGVRETQYFGPGTRLLVL.

The rearrangement links TRBV10-2 to TRBJ2-2; tentative D call: TRBD2 (5 bases). The germline gives CDR1 WSHSY, CDR2 SAAADI. V lost 4 bases, J lost 0 bases, and 6 bases lay in between. The CDR3 has 14 amino acids. The CDR3 DNA sequence: TGCGCCAGCAGTGCGGGATCGAACACCGGGGAGCTGTTTTTT. This translates into CASSAGSNTGELFF.

The chain recombines TRBV28 with TRBJ1-2; the D gene is possibly TRBD1 (5 bases). Germline V gene data show CDR1 as MDHEN and CDR2 as SYDVKM. V shed 3 bases and J shed 8 bases, with 22 bases lying between them. The CDR3 loop spans 16 amino acids. The CDR3 region is CASSFGGAGPLWGYTF. CDR3 coding DNA: TGTGCCAGCAGTTTCGGGGGTGCGGGGCCACTATGGGGCTACACCTTC.